One and the same sample provided the 21 T cell receptor beta chains below, sequenced in a study of T-cell memory formation after mild COVID-19. MiXCR, run by TCRdb on the 5' RACE reads, gives a single entry per CDR3 protein. The data contain roughly 190,000 distinct CDR3 sequences, around 30% of them seen just once; the ten biggest clones take up roughly an eighth. The sequencing input was PBMCs or a T cell subset sorted from them (not recorded which). These receptor sequences come from an adult woman who had mild COVID-19 (a few samples of this study predate the infection). Cell type and time point are not known.

The chain has TRBV20-1 and TRBJ2-7, with 13 nucleotides matching TRBD2. The V gene end was trimmed by 7 bases and the J gene end by 4 bases; junction bases not matched to a gene: 4. The CDR3 has 13 amino acids. CDR1 and CDR2 (germline): DFQATT, SNEGSKA (reference sequence). This chain's CDR3 is CSGTSGSWYEQYF. DNA of the CDR3: TGCAGTGGGACTAGCGGGAGTTGGTACGAGCAGTACTTC.

This chain joins TRBV3-1 and TRBJ1-3; possible D gene TRBD1, 5 bases. V lost 4 bases, J lost 0 bases, and 10 bases lay in between. CDR1 and CDR2 (germline): LGHDT, YNNKEL (reference sequence). This CDR3 has 15 residues. CDR3 residues: CASSPQGLSGNTIYF. For the CDR3, the DNA is TGTGCCAGCAGCCCGCAGGGCCTCTCTGGAAACACCATATATTTT.

The table lists this clonotype with a few counts. V usage is TRBV20-1 and J usage is TRBJ2-5; D is unclear. Germline V gene sequence: CDR1 DFQATT, CDR2 SNEGSKA (reference sequence). This CDR3 is built from 11 residues. The germline V and J ends were trimmed by 5 bases and 5 bases, with 9 bases remaining between them. The chain's CDR3 is CSASDRETQYF. CDR3 nucleotide sequence: TGCAGTGCTTCCGACCGGGAGACCCAGTACTTC.

The table lists this clonotype with a few counts. CDR3 region: CASSSRTSGTGELFF. DNA of the CDR3: TGTGCCAGCAGCTCGAGGACTAGCGGGACCGGGGAGCTGTTTTTT. The chain is built from TRBV7-2 and TRBJ2-2, with 11 bases fitting TRBD2. From germline, CDR1 is SGHTA and CDR2 FQGNSA. V gave up 4 bases and J gave up 5 bases; unmatched junction bases: 3. This CDR3 region has 15 residues. The whole variable domain, remainder taken from reference TRBV7-2 and TRBJ2-2, is GAGVSQSPSNKVTEKGKDVELRCDPISGHTALYWYRQSLGQGLEFLIYFQGNSAPDKSGLPSDRFSAERTGGSVSTLTIQRTQQEDSAVYLCASSSRTSGTGELFFGEGSRLTVL.

This clonotype was counted only a few times. This chain joins TRBV24-1 and TRBJ1-5, with 7 bases aligning to TRBD1. The CDR3 extends over 16 amino acids. With 3 bases clipped from V and 5 bases from J, the junction kept 9 bases outside the gene matches. The germline gives CDR1 KGHDR, CDR2 SFDVKD. The CDR3 DNA is TGTGCCACCAGTGATACAGGGGACTCCTTCGATCAGCCCCAGCATTTT. Translated: CATSDTGDSFDQPQHF.

This clonotype was seen a handful of times. This rearrangement joins TRBV6-2 or TRBV6-3 to TRBJ2-5, with D possibly matching TRBD2 (5 bases). V lost 5 bases and J lost 2, with 9 bases in between. CDR3 length equals 13 residues. Germline-derived CDR1 and CDR2 are MNHEY and SVGEGT. The CDR3 sequence: CASSDYFQETQYF. CDR3 DNA sequence: TGTGCCAGCAGTGACTACTTTCAAGAGACCCAGTACTTC.

Of note for this clonotype: A read error may account for a junction end that differs from germline. J is TRBJ2-3 and V is TRBV9; 10 bases are a match to TRBD2. In germline, CDR1 is SGDLS, CDR2 YYNGEE. This CDR3 has 15 residues. The CDR3 nucleotides are TGTGCCAGCACCGTAGCGGGAGGTTTCGCAGATACGCAGTATTTT. This encodes CASTVAGGFADTQYF.

Relative to its sample, this clonotype is medium-sized. V usage is TRBV29-1 and J usage is TRBJ2-1; D gene unclear. The germline V gene has CDR1 SQVTM and CDR2 ANQGSEA. This CDR3 has 11 amino acids. V shed 2 bases and J shed 5 bases, with 4 bases lying between them. The CDR3 reads CSVERNNEQFF. The CDR3 nucleotides are TGCAGCGTTGAACGAAACAATGAGCAGTTCTTC.

The chain uses TRBV6-5 and TRBJ2-2, with TRBD1 matching over 7 bases. Germline assignment: CDR1 MNHEY and CDR2 SVGAGI. The V segment lost 6 bases and the J segment 2 bases; nucleotides outside the gene matches: 3. The CDR3 is made up of 14 amino acids. CDR3 sequence reads: CASRRQGNTGELFF. Here the CDR3 DNA reads TGTGCCAGCAGAAGACAGGGAAACACCGGGGAGCTGTTTTTT.

Ten or more counts support this clonotype. This chain uses TRBV12-3 or TRBV12-4 with TRBJ2-5, with a tentative D call TRBD1 (5 bases). The CDR3 contains 11 residues. Between the trimmed V and J ends, which lost 4 bases and 5 bases, there was a span of 5 bases. The CDR3 loop reads CASSSGETQYF. CDR3 DNA: TGTGCCAGCAGTTCAGGGGAGACCCAGTACTTC.

The rearrangement links TRBV6-5 to TRBJ2-7; D perhaps matches TRBD1 (6 bases). The CDR3 contains 14 residues. V was clipped by 7 bases and J by 7 bases, with 20 bases between them. Germline CDR1 and CDR2: MNHEY and SVGAGI. CDR3 sequence: CASTLDRSVGEQYF. The CDR3, as DNA: TGTGCCAGCACCCTTGACAGGTCCGTGGGAGAGCAGTACTTC.

The table lists this clonotype with a few counts. This sequence joins TRBV4-2 and TRBJ2-7; 9 nucleotides line up with TRBD2. Germline assignment: CDR1 LGHNA and CDR2 YNFKEQ. The CDR3 has 18 residues. Losses at the gene ends were 3 bases for V and 0 bases for J; bases not matched to a gene: 12. CDR3 nucleotides: TGTGCCAGCAGCCAGAACCAATTTAGCGGGAGAGGCTCCTACGAGCAGTACTTC. Protein: CASSQNQFSGRGSYEQYF.

The CDR3 coding sequence is TGTGCCAGCAGCCCCTATGCCGCGGACAGCTCCTACGAGCAGTACTTC. As protein: CASSPYAADSSYEQYF. The chain has TRBV7-6 and TRBJ2-7; D may be TRBD1 (6 bases). Germline V gene sequence: CDR1 SGHVS, CDR2 FNYEAQ. The CDR3 consists of 16 residues. Trimming left V 5 bases short and J 0 bases short, with 17 bases between. Variable domain in full (rest from reference TRBV7-6 and TRBJ2-7): GAGVSQSPRYKVTKRGQDVALRCDPISGHVSLYWYRQALGQGPEFLTYFNYEAQQDKSGLPNDRFSAERPEGSISTLTIQRTEQRDSAMYRCASSPYAADSSYEQYFGPGTRLTVT.

This sequence joins TRBV5-6 and TRBJ1-5; D perhaps matches TRBD1 (5 bases). Trimming stripped 0 bases from V and 6 bases from J, with 13 bases between. Germline V gives CDR1 SGHDT, CDR2 YYEEEE. The length of the CDR3 is 15 residues. The CDR3 DNA reads as TGTGCCAGCAGCTTGGAGGGGAGGGAGAGTCAGCCCCAGCATTTT. Protein product: CASSLEGRESQPQHF. Supplemented by reference TRBV5-6 and TRBJ1-5, the full variable domain reads DAGVTQSPTHLIKTRGQQVTLRCSPKSGHDTVSWYQQALGQGPQFIFQYYEEEERQRGNFPDRFSGHQFPNYSSELNVNALLLGDSALYLCASSLEGRESQPQHFGDGTRLSIL.

This clonotype was seen only a few times. J is TRBJ2-5 and V is TRBV24-1; D possibly corresponds to TRBD2 (7 bases). The CDR3 extends over 14 amino acids. Germline V gene sequence: CDR1 KGHDR, CDR2 SFDVKD. Trimming cost V 5 bases and J 3 bases, with 12 bases left between them. In DNA form, the CDR3 reads TGTGCCACCAGTGCGGGGGGCGAAGAAGAGACCCAGTACTTC. It specifies CATSAGGEEETQYF.

This clonotype was seen more than once but under ten times. The rearrangement links TRBV3-1 to TRBJ2-7; D ambiguous. Looked up from germline, CDR1 is LGHDT and CDR2 is YNNKEL (reference sequence). CDR3 length: 11 residues. V lost 4 bases, J lost 4 bases, and 5 bases lay in between. The CDR3 nucleotides read TGTGCCAGCAGCCGTCAGTACGAGCAGTACTTC. Translating gives CASSRQYEQYF.

The chain is built from TRBV2 and TRBJ2-3; TRBD2 matches at 10 bases. The CDR3 extends over 15 amino acids. Germline V gene lookup returns CDR1 SNHLY and CDR2 FYNNEI. The ends lost 6 bases at V and 4 bases at J; junction bases unmatched: 7. The chain's CDR3 is CASSPTSGNADTQYF. The CDR3 region has the DNA TGTGCCAGCAGCCCCACTAGCGGGAACGCAGATACGCAGTATTTT.

This clonotype turned up a few times. The chain recombines TRBV12-3 or TRBV12-4 with TRBJ1-6; 8 bases map to TRBD1. V dropped 6 bases and J dropped 7; count of bases not matched to a gene: 5. The CDR3 runs 14 residues. The DNA for the CDR3 is TGTGCCAGCAGGGGGACAGGTGGGAATTCACCCCTCCACTTT. Translating gives CASRGTGGNSPLHF.

This clonotype was detected a few times. The gene calls are TRBV7-2 and TRBJ2-4; TRBD1 matches at 8 bases. The CDR3 has 14 residues. The J segment lost 7 bases and the V segment lost 4 bases, leaving 6 bases of the junction unmatched. CDR1 is SGHTA and CDR2 is FQGNSA in the germline V gene. CDR3 sequence: CASSSGTGGNIQYF. CDR3 coding DNA: TGTGCCAGCAGCTCCGGGACAGGAGGGAACATTCAGTACTTC.

The chain couples TRBV7-3 to TRBJ1-6, with 7 positions matching TRBD1. The V gene end was trimmed by 7 bases and the J gene end by 5 bases; junction bases not matched to a gene: 8. The germline V gene encodes CDR1 SGHTA and CDR2 FQGTGA. CDR3 length equals 15 residues. As DNA, the CDR3 is TGTGCCAGCACCAGAACAGGGGTTAATAATTCACCCCTCCACTTT. It yields the protein CASTRTGVNNSPLHF.

The V and J genes are TRBV5-1 and TRBJ1-1, with TRBD1 identical over 7 bases. V shed 6 bases, J shed 7 bases, and the junction held 9 bases outside the gene matches. CDR3 length equals 13 residues. Germline lookup yields CDR1 SGHRS and CDR2 YFSETQ. The CDR3 reads CASKVTGQLEAFF. In DNA form, the CDR3 reads TGCGCCAGCAAAGTTACGGGACAGCTTGAAGCTTTCTTT.